This T cell receptor (beta chain) was recorded in a study of blood T cell repertoires in COVID-19. Across the study: Sites in the United States, Italy and Spain provided acute and convalescent COVID-19 samples. Sample material is recorded as cDNA or gDNA derived from T cells, B-cell-depleted T cells, or PBMCs.

Authors' processing steps: Nucleated cell number was recorded as an estimate derived from reference gene primer amplification. Profiling relied on immunoSEQ multiplex PCR, and the TCRdb table lists in-frame clones only, not all of them. The V and J calls and clone size were taken over from that table, and D and trimming were inferred from the DNA. The sample lists approximately 120,000 clones, 85% to 90% occurring once. This clone appeared a single time. The V gene's germline CDR1 is SGHRS and CDR2 YFSETQ. The germline V and J ends were trimmed by 3 bases and 1 base, with 12 bases remaining between them. The CDR3 spans 15 residues.

The genes are TRBV5-1 and TRBJ2-3; the D gene is possibly TRBD1 (6 bases). This TCR was sampled from a human donor in a cohort sampled during active COVID-19. Sample: peripheral blood. The CDR3 sequence is CASSSMAGGTDTQYF. In DNA form, the CDR3 reads TGCGCCAGCAGCTCGATGGCAGGGGGCACAGATACGCAGTATTTT.